This is a list of T cell receptor beta chains from one sample in a study of blood T cell repertoires in COVID-19. Sequencing was performed with immunoSEQ multiplex PCR; in TCRdb, only in-frame clones are kept and a portion is missing. This sample has approximately 670,000 clones, with more than 80% found just once. The sample consisted of peripheral blood. These receptors were collected from a woman aged 18-35 years with acute or convalescent COVID-19. Both conserved end residues are part of each CDR3. Each record gives: J gene, CDR3 length, D gene, clone size, V gene, CDR3 DNA, CDR3 protein. A D gene is named only where the DNA matches it firmly. Clone size is shown for a subset of rows, as once, few, many or a class of expanded clone.

TRBJ2-1 | 15 | - | - | TRBV7-3 | TGTGCCAGCAGCCACGGGATAAGCTCCTACAATGAGCAGTTCTTC | CASSHGISSYNEQFF
TRBJ2-7 | 14 | - | - | TRBV6-5 | TGTGCCAGCAGCCGAATGGGCCCCCTCTACGAGCAGTACTTC | CASSRMGPLYEQYF
TRBJ1-1 | 12 | - | - | TRBV5-5 | TGTGCCAGCAACAGGGAGGGCACTGAAGCTTTCTTT | CASNREGTEAFF
TRBJ1-6 | 15 | - | - | TRBV27 | TGTGCCAGCAGTTTAATCTGGGGGACTGAGGCACCCCTCCACTTT | CASSLIWGTEAPLHF
TRBJ2-7 | 16 | - | - | TRBV4-1 | TGCGCCAGCAGCCAATCGACAGGCGATTATTTTTACGAGCAGTACTTC | CASSQSTGDYFYEQYF
TRBJ2-1 | 14 | TRBD1 | - | TRBV2 | TGTGCCAGCGAGGGACAGGGGGCGCGGAATGAGCAGTTCTTC | CASEGQGARNEQFF
TRBJ1-1 | 14 | - | - | TRBV24-1 | TGTGCCACCAGTCGGAACATACCGGGGGGTGAAGCTTTCTTT | CATSRNIPGGEAFF
TRBJ1-2 | 13 | - | - | TRBV28 | TGTGCCAGCAGTTTCAGGGTAGGAGATGGCTACACCTTC | CASSFRVGDGYTF
TRBJ2-7 | 15 | - | once | TRBV10-3 | TGTGCCATCAGTGCGTTCCTGAGGCCCACCTACGAGCAGTACTTC | CAISAFLRPTYEQYF
TRBJ2-2 | 16 | TRBD1 | - | TRBV4-1 | TGCGCCAGCAGCCCCCGAGGGACAGGGAATACCGGGGAGCTGTTTTTT | CASSPRGTGNTGELFF
TRBJ1-1 | 15 | TRBD1 | - | TRBV5-1 | TGCGCCAGCAGCACCCTGGACAGGAGGAGGACTGAAGCTTTCTTT | CASSTLDRRRTEAFF
TRBJ2-7 | 15 | - | - | TRBV6-5 | TGTGCCAGCAACTGGGTTAGAGGAGGGTCCTACGAGCAGTACTTC | CASNWVRGGSYEQYF
TRBJ1-5 | 17 | - | - | TRBV6-2/TRBV6-3 | TGTGCCAGCAGTACGTCTCGACAGGCCTATAGCAATCAGCCCCAGCATTTT | CASSTSRQAYSNQPQHF
TRBJ2-3 | 14 | - | - | TRBV7-9 | TGTGCCAGCAGCCGCGGAAAAGGATCAGATACGCAGTATTTT | CASSRGKGSDTQYF
TRBJ2-5 | 13 | - | - | TRBV27 | TGTGCCAGCAGTTTAGGAACACGCGGGGCCCAGTACTTC | CASSLGTRGAQYF
TRBJ1-1 | 15 | TRBD1 | - | TRBV10-3 | TGTGCCATCATCGTGGACAGGGTTAAGTTTACTGAAGCTTTCTTT | CAIIVDRVKFTEAFF
TRBJ1-6 | 13 | - | - | TRBV9 | TGTGCCAGCAGCGTAACAGAGAATTCACCCCTCCACTTT | CASSVTENSPLHF
TRBJ1-5 | 16 | TRBD1 | - | TRBV14 | TGTGCCAGCAGCCTAACAACAGGGGATGAGAATCAGCCCCAGCATTTT | CASSLTTGDENQPQHF
TRBJ1-1 | 15 | TRBD1 | - | TRBV7-2 | TGTGCCAGCAGCGAAGGCGGGACAGGGAACACTGAAGCTTTCTTT | CASSEGGTGNTEAFF
TRBJ1-5 | 13 | - | once | TRBV12-3/TRBV12-4 | TGTGCCAGCTCCGGGGGGTTGGTACAGCCCCAGCATTTT | CASSGGLVQPQHF
TRBJ1-5 | 17 | TRBD1 | - | TRBV10-3 | TGTGCCATCAGCCCAGGGGGAGACAGGGCCAGCAATCAGCCCCAGCATTTT | CAISPGGDRASNQPQHF
TRBJ2-5 | 14 | TRBD2 | - | TRBV7-2 | TGTGCCAGCAGCTCGGCGGGGGGTCTAGAGACCCAGTACTTC | CASSSAGGLETQYF
TRBJ1-2 | 14 | - | - | TRBV30 | TGTGCCTGGAGAACGGACATGGGGAACTATGGCTACACCTTC | CAWRTDMGNYGYTF
TRBJ1-3 | 16 | - | - | TRBV15 | TGTGCCACCAGCAGGGGCGACAGAAGCTCTGGAAACACCATATATTTT | CATSRGDRSSGNTIYF
TRBJ1-1 | 16 | TRBD1 | - | TRBV29-1 | TGCAGCGTTGAGTACAGATGGACAGGGGGATGGACTGAAGCTTTCTTT | CSVEYRWTGGWTEAFF
TRBJ1-2 | 11 | - | - | TRBV12-3/TRBV12-4 | TGTGCCAGCAGTTTAAGGAGGGGCTACACCTTC | CASSLRRGYTF
TRBJ1-1 | 19 | TRBD1 | - | TRBV6-2/TRBV6-3 | TGTGCCAGCAGTCACCCCCTGCTAGACAGGGCGATCATGAACACTGAAGCTTTCTTT | CASSHPLLDRAIMNTEAFF
TRBJ2-5 | 12 | - | - | TRBV12-3/TRBV12-4 | TGTGCCAGCAGTTACAGCCAAGAGACCCAGTACTTC | CASSYSQETQYF
TRBJ1-1 | 14 | - | few | TRBV29-1 | TGCAGCGTAGTAGGGGTGTCCGGTGGGACTGAAGCTTTCTTT | CSVVGVSGGTEAFF
TRBJ2-7 | 15 | - | once | TRBV5-5 | TGTGCCAGCAGCTCAAAGGCACTAGATAAGGACGAGCAGTACTTC | CASSSKALDKDEQYF
TRBJ2-5 | 12 | - | - | TRBV30 | TGTGCCTGGTTGACTAGTAAAGAGACCCAGTACTTC | CAWLTSKETQYF
TRBJ2-1 | 17 | - | once | TRBV19 | TGTGCCAGTAGTCGAGGAGCGGCGGTGAGCTCCTACAATGAGCAGTTCTTC | CASSRGAAVSSYNEQFF
TRBJ2-1 | 16 | TRBD1 | - | TRBV24-1 | TGTGCCACCAGTGAGGAGACAGGGAAGACCTACAATGAGCAGTTCTTC | CATSEETGKTYNEQFF